The 6 T cell receptor beta chains below were found in one sample sequenced in a study of T-cell memory formation after mild COVID-19. One entry per CDR3 protein results from TCRdb running MiXCR on the 5' RACE reads. Of roughly 610,000 distinct CDR3 sequences listed, 17% are singletons. The sample was PBMCs or a T cell subset sorted from them (not recorded which). The receptors were sampled from an adult woman who had mild COVID-19 (a few samples of this study predate the infection). Cell type and time point are not known.

This clonotype was counted a few times. The V call is TRBV11-2, the J call TRBJ1-3, with D unresolved. The germline gives CDR1 SGHAT, CDR2 FQNNGV. This CDR3 has 13 residues. The V end was cut by 0 bases, the J end by 4 bases, with 4 bases between. CDR3 in amino acids: CASSLESGNTIYF. In DNA, the CDR3 is TGTGCCAGCAGCTTAGAGTCCGGAAACACCATATATTTT.

CDR3 bases: TGTGCCAGCAGTATCTCGGGGTCCGAGCAGTACTTC. This codes for CASSISGSEQYF. The chain is built from TRBV11-2 and TRBJ2-7; D is possibly TRBD2 (5 bases). V lost 6 bases to trimming and J lost 6 bases, with 12 bases between them. CDR3 length: 12 amino acids. Germline V gene sequence: CDR1 SGHAT, CDR2 FQNNGV.

This clonotype was seen a few times. J is TRBJ2-1 and V is TRBV12-3 or TRBV12-4; D not resolved. The CDR3 runs 15 residues. V was shortened by 5 bases and J by 0 bases, with 11 bases between the two germline ends. CDR3 bases: TGTGCCAGCAGTCCCCGACGGACCTCCTACAATGAGCAGTTCTTC. Amino acid sequence: CASSPRRTSYNEQFF.

In its sample, this clonotype was seen a few times. V usage is TRBV12-3 or TRBV12-4 and J usage is TRBJ1-5; D uncertain. The CDR3 is 13 residues long. V gave up 3 bases and J gave up 9 bases, with 12 bases separating them. The CDR3 is CASSLEASVPQHF. CDR3 DNA sequence: TGTGCCAGCAGTTTGGAGGCGTCGGTGCCCCAGCATTTT.

The sample holds a few counts of this clonotype. The V gene is TRBV12-3 or TRBV12-4, the J gene TRBJ2-7; 10 bases agree with TRBD2. The CDR3 totals 15 residues. J was trimmed by 4 bases and V by 4 bases; bases with no gene match: 7. CDR3 residues: CASSSSSGGPYEQYF. The CDR3, as DNA: TGTGCCAGCAGTTCTTCTAGCGGGGGACCGTACGAGCAGTACTTC.

The chain couples TRBV18 to TRBJ2-1; 9 bases align to TRBD2. The CDR3 totals 16 residues. V lost 0 bases to trimming and J lost 8 bases; unmatched junction nucleotides: 8. Germline lookup yields CDR1 KGHSH and CDR2 LQKENI. The CDR3 here is CASSPPTAGGHHEQFF. The CDR3 DNA reads TGTGCCAGCTCACCACCGACAGCGGGGGGCCACCATGAGCAGTTCTTC.